This T cell receptor (beta chain) was recorded in a study of T-cell reconstitution after alpha-beta-depleted transplantation in children. With V trimmed by 4 bases and J by 3 bases, 8 bases remained unmatched. There are 16 residues in the CDR3. Germline V gene sequence: CDR1 SGHRS, CDR2 YFSETQ. As it was prepared, the TCRbeta library received unique molecular identifiers. TCRdb reprocessed the PCR reads via MiXCR and lists one record per CDR3 protein. The table lists roughly 200,000 distinct CDR3 sequences, about 14% of them singletons. This clonotype was seen many times. The V gene is TRBV5-1, the J gene TRBJ2-1; 9 bases fit TRBD1. The material was PBMCs from the stem cell graft donor, obtained from the stem cell graft. This TCR was sampled from a human donor who donated a stem cell graft to a child with acute lymphoblastic leukemia. CDR3 sequence reads: CASSPRDRVGYNEQFF. The CDR3 DNA is TGCGCCAGCAGCCCCCGGGACAGGGTGGGCTACAATGAGCAGTTCTTC.